This TCR beta chain is from a study of radiotherapy plus CTLA-4 blockade in lung cancer. The wider study: Of the patients, roughly 20% showed objective responses and approximately 34% attained disease control.

TCRdb's copy holds only in-frame clones and misses some; the assay was immunoSEQ multiplex PCR. The data contain about 62,000 clones, less than 85% of them singletons. Regarding the study as a whole: Expansion in blood of tumor-derived TCR clones was seen after radiotherapy plus ipilimumab. The authors reported that early blood T cell clone dynamics, with interferon-beta, best predicted response.

Those patients who had chemo-refractory metastatic non-small-cell lung cancer were given focal radiation along with CTLA-4 blockade through ipilimumab. This CDR3 contains 17 residues. J gave up 5 bases and V 0 bases, and 12 bases lay outside the gene matches. Germline V gene data show CDR1 as GTSNPN and CDR2 as SVGIG (reference sequence). Only one count was recorded for this clone. Antigen unknown. Here the sequenced sample was peripheral blood, taken from a patient treated with radiotherapy plus ipilimumab. The receptor was isolated from a human donor with non-small cell lung cancer who had a complete response to radiotherapy plus ipilimumab. The V and J genes are TRBV30 and TRBJ1-4; 7 positions match TRBD1. CDR3 DNA: TGTGCCTGGAGTGTACCCCCCTGGGCAGGGGGGAATGAAAAACTGTTTTTT. This gives the protein CAWSVPPWAGGNEKLFF.